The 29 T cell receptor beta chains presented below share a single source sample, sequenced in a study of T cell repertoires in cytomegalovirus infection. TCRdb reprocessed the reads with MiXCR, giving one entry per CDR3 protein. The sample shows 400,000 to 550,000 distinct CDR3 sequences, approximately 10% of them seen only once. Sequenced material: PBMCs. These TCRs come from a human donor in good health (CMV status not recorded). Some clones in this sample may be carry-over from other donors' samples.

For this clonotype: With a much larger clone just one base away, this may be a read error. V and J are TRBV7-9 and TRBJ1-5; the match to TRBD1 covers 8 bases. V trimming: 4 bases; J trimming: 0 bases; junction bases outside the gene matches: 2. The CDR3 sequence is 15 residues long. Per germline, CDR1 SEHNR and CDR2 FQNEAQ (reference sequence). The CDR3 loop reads CASSSDRGSNQPQHF. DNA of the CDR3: TGTGCCAGCAGCTCCGACAGGGGTAGCAATCAGCCCCAGCATTTT. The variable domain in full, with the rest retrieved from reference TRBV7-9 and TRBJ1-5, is DTGVSQNPRHKITKRGQNVTFRCDPISEHNRLYWYRQTLGQGPEFLTYFQNEAQLEKSRLLSDRFSAERPKGSFSTLEIQRTEQGDSAMYLCASSSDRGSNQPQHFGDGTRLSIL.

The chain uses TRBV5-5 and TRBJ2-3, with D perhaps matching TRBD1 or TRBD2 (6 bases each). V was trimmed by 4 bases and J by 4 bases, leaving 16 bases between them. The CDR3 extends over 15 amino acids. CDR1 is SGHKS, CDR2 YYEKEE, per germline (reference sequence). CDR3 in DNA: TGTGCCAGCAGCGGGGGCGGACTATTGTCAGATACGCAGTATTTT. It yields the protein CASSGGGLLSDTQYF.

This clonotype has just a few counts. CDR3 protein: CASSRLDLADTQYF. The CDR3 region has the DNA TGTGCCAGCAGTCGACTAGACCTGGCGGATACGCAGTATTTT. V is TRBV27 and J is TRBJ2-3; a possible D gene is TRBD2 (6 bases). The germline CDR1 and CDR2 sequences are MNHEY and SMNVEV (reference sequence). This CDR3 region has 14 residues. Trimming left V 5 bases short and J 6 bases short, with 15 bases between.

The CDR3, as DNA: TGCGCCAGCAGCATACCTTACAGGGGATCAAAGACTGAAGCTTTCTTT. The encoded protein is CASSIPYRGSKTEAFF. The chain combines TRBV5-1 with TRBJ1-1; 7 nucleotides line up with TRBD1. Trimming at V came to 4 bases and at J to 5 bases, leaving 14 bases not matched to a gene. The germline V gene has CDR1 SGHRS and CDR2 YFSETQ. The CDR3 has 16 residues.

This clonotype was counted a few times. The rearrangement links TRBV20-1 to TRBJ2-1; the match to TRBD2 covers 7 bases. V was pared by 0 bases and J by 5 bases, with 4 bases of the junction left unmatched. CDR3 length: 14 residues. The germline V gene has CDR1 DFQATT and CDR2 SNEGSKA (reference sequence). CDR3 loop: CSARDSGRDNEQFF. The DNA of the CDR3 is TGCAGTGCTAGAGATAGCGGGCGAGACAATGAGCAGTTCTTC.

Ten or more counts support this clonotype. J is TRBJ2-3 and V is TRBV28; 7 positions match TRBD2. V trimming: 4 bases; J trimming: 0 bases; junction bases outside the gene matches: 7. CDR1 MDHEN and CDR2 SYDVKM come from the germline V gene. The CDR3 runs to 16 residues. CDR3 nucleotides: TGTGCCAGCAGTTCTCGAAGGGAGGGAAGCACAGATACGCAGTATTTT. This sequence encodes CASSSRREGSTDTQYF.

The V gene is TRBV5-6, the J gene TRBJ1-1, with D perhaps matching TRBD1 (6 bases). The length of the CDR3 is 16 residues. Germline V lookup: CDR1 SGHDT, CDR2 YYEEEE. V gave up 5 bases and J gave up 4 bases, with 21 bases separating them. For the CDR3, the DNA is TGTGCCAGCAGGCCCTTCCCACAGGGCGGGAGCACTGAAGCTTTCTTT. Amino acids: CASRPFPQGGSTEAFF.

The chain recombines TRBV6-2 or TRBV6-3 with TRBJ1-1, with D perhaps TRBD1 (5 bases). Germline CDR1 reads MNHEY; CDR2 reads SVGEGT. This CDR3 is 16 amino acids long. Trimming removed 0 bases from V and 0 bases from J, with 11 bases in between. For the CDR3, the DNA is TGTGCCAGCAGTTACTCGGGGGTCCTCATGAACACTGAAGCTTTCTTT. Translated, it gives CASSYSGVLMNTEAFF.

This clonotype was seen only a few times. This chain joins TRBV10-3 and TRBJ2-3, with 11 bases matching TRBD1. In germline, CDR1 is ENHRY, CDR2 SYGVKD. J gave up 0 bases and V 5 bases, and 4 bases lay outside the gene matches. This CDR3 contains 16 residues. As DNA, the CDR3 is TGTGCCATCAGTACCGGGACAGGGGGTAGCACAGATACGCAGTATTTT. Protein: CAISTGTGGSTDTQYF.

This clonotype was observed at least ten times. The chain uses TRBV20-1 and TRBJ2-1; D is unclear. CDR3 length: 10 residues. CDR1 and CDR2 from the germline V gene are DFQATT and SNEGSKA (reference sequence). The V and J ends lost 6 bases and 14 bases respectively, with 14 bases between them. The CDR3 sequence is CSAVAREEFF. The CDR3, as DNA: TGCAGTGCAGTAGCCCGCGAGGAGTTCTTC.

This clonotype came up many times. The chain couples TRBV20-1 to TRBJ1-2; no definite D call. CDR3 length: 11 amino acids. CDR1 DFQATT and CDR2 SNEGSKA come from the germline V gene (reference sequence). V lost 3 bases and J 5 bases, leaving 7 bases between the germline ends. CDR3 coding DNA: TGCAGTGCTAGCGGACTATATGGCTACACCTTC. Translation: CSASGLYGYTF.

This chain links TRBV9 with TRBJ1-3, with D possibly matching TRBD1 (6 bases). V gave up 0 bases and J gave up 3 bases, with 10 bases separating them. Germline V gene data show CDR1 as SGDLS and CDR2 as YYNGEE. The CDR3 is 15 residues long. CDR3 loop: CASSVESGVGNTIYF. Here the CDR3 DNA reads TGTGCCAGCAGCGTAGAATCAGGGGTTGGAAACACCATATATTTT.

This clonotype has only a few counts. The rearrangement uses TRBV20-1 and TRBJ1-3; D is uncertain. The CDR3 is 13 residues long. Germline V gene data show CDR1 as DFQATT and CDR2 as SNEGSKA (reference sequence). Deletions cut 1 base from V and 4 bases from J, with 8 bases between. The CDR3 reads CSARGPLGNTIYF. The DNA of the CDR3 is TGCAGTGCTAGAGGACCGCTGGGAAACACCATATATTTT.

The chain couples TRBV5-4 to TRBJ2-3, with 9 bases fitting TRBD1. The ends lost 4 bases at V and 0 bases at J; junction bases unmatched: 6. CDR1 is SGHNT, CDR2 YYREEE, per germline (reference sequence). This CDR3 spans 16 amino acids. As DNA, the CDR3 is TGTGCCAGCAGCCAACCTGGACAGGGGAGCACAGATACGCAGTATTTT. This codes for CASSQPGQGSTDTQYF.

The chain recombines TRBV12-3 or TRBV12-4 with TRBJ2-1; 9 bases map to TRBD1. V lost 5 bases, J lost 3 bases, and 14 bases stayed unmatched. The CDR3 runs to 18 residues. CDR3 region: CASSVTGTGFPLYNEQFF. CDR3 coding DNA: TGTGCCAGCAGTGTCACCGGGACAGGGTTCCCCCTCTACAATGAGCAGTTCTTC.

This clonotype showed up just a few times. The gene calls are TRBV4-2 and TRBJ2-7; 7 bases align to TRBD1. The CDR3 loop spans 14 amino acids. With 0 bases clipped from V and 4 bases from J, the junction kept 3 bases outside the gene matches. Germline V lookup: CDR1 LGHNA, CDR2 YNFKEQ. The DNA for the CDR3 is TGTGCCAGCAGCCAAGACCCGACAGGGTACGAGCAGTACTTC. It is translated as CASSQDPTGYEQYF.

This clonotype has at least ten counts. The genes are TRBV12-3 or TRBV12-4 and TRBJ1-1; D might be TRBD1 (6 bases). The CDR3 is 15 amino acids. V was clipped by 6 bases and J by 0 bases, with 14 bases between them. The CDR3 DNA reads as TGTGCCAGCAGACTTACAGGGTCCATGAACACTGAAGCTTTCTTT. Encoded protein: CASRLTGSMNTEAFF.

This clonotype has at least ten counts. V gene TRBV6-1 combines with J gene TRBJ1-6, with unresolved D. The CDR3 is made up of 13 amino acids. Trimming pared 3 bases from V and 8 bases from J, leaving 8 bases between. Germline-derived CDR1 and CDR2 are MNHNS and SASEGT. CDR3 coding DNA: TGTGCCAGCAGTGATTGGCGGGATTCACCCCTCCACTTT. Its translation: CASSDWRDSPLHF.

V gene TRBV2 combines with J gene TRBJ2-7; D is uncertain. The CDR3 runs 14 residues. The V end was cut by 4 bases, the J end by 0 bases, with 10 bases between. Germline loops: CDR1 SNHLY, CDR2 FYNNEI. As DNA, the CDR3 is TGTGCCAGCAGTGCCGGGTCCCTCTCCTACGAGCAGTACTTC. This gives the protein CASSAGSLSYEQYF.

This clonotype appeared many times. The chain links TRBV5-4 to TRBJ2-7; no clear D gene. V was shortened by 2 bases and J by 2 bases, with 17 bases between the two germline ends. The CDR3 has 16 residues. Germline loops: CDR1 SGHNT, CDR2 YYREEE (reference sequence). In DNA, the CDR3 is TGTGCCAGCAGCTTAAACAGACCGGACCCAACCTACGAGCAGTACTTC. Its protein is CASSLNRPDPTYEQYF.

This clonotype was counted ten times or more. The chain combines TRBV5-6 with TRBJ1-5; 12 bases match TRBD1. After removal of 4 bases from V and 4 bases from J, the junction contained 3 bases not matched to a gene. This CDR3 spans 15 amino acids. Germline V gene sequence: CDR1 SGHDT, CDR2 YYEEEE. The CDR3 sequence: CASSRDRGLNQPQHF. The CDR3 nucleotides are TGTGCCAGCAGCCGGGACAGGGGGCTAAATCAGCCCCAGCATTTT.

The chain's CDR3 is CASSETFSGGETQYF. The CDR3 nucleotides read TGTGCCAGCAGCGAGACTTTTAGCGGGGGGGAGACCCAGTACTTC. The chain is built from TRBV2 and TRBJ2-5; the match to TRBD2 covers 10 bases. Losses at the gene ends were 6 bases for V and 5 bases for J; bases not matched to a gene: 9. The CDR3 is 15 residues long. Germline V gene lookup returns CDR1 SNHLY and CDR2 FYNNEI.

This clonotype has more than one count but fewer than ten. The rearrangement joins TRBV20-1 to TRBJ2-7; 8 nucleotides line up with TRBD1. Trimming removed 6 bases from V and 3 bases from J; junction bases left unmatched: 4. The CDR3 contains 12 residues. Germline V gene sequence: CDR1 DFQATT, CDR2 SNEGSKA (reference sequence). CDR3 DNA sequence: TGCAGTGCGACCGACAGGGGCTACGAGCAGTACTTC. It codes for CSATDRGYEQYF.

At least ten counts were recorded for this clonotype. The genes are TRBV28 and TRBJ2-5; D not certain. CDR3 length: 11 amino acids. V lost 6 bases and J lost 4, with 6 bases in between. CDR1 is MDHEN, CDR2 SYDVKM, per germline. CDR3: CASSQRETQYF. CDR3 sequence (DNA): TGTGCCAGCAGCCAACGAGAGACCCAGTACTTC.

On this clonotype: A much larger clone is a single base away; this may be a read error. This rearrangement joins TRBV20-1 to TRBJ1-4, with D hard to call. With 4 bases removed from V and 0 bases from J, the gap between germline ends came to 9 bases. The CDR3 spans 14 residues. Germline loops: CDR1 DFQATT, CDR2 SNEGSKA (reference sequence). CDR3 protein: CSANLEPTNEKLFF. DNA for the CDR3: TGCAGTGCTAACCTAGAACCAACTAATGAAAAACTGTTTTTT.

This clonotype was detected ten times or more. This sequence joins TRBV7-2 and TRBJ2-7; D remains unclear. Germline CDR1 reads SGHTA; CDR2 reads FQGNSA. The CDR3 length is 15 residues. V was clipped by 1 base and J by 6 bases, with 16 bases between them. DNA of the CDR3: TGTGCCAGCAGCTTAGAGGAAGGGCCTGTAGGCGAGCAGTACTTC. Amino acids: CASSLEEGPVGEQYF.

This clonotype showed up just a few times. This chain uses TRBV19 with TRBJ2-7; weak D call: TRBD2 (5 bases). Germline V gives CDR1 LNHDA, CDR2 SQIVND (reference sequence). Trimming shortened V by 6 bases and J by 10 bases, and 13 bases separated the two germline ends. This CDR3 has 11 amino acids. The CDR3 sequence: CASREGEGQYF. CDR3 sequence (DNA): TGTGCCAGTAGGGAAGGAGAGGGCCAGTACTTC.

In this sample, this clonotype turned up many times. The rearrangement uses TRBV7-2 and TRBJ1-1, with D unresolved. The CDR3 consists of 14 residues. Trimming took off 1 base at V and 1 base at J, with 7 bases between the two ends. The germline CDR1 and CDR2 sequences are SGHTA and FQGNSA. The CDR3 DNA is TGTGCCAGCAGCTTAGAACATTCGAACACTGAAGCTTTCTTT. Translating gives CASSLEHSNTEAFF.

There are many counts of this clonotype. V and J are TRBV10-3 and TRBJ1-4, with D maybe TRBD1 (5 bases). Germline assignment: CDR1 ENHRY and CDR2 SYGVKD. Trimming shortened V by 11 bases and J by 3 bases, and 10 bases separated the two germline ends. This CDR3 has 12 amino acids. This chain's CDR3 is CAVRDPNEKLFF. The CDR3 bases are TGTGCCGTCCGGGACCCTAATGAAAAACTGTTTTTT.